Described below is a single TCR beta chain sequence and its context. Its antigen is undetermined. A much larger clone lies a single base off, so this may be a read error. The CDR3 totals 14 residues. Germline V gives CDR1 MNHEY, CDR2 SVGAGI. The germline V and J ends were trimmed by 7 bases and 0 bases, with 9 bases remaining between them. Profiles of TCR beta VDJ and CDR3 were generated from a genomic DNA template. One entry per CDR3 protein, called by TCRdb with MiXCR from the reads. Of around 250,000 distinct CDR3 sequences listed, around 60% are singletons. This entry comes from a study of CD8+CD57+ T cells in acquired aplastic anemia. As for the study in general: DNA per sorted CD4+ or CD8+ sample ranged about 0.19 to 30 ug, averaging about 3 ug.

Study-wide findings and caveats: Patients and controls had CD8+ Simpson's diversity values that were not significantly distinct. Patients and controls had in common 25 to 30 CD8+ CDR3 sequences.

V and J are TRBV6-5 and TRBJ2-2; no definite D call. The sequence was collected from a human donor with severe aplastic anemia or a healthy control (not recorded which). The sequenced sample was sorted CD4+, CD8+, or CD8+CD57+ T cells (not recorded which) from PBMCs. CDR3 sequence: CASMVEANTGELFF. CDR3 DNA: TGTGCCAGCATGGTTGAAGCGAACACCGGGGAGCTGTTTTTT.